The text below deals with one TCR beta chain. TCRdb called the 5' RACE reads again in MiXCR, with one record for every CDR3 protein. The profile shows about 160,000 distinct CDR3 sequences, 25% to 40% of them singletons. V lost 0 bases, J lost 1 base, and 6 bases lay in between. CDR1 and CDR2 from the germline V gene are SGHTA and FQGNSA. The length of the CDR3 is 14 residues. The data are from a study of T-cell memory formation after mild COVID-19. This sequence originates from an adult woman who had mild COVID-19 (a few samples of this study predate the infection). Cell type and time point are not known. The sample was PBMCs or a T cell subset sorted from them (not recorded which). The chain carries TRBV7-2 and TRBJ2-5, with D hard to call. The CDR3, as DNA: TGTGCCAGCAGCTTAGCGCGGACCCAAGAGACCCAGTACTTC. Amino acid sequence: CASSLARTQETQYF.